This passage covers 10 T cell receptor beta chains from one sample sequenced in a study of identical twins. TCRdb re-analysed the 5' RACE reads in MiXCR, keeping a single row per CDR3 protein. The sample consists of some 760,000 distinct CDR3 sequences, approximately 18% of them appearing once. These records were also assigned to another study, of T cells expressing NK-cell markers.

Sequencing was carried out using PBMCs. These receptors all stem from a young woman in good health.

This chain links TRBV12-3 or TRBV12-4 with TRBJ2-3; TRBD2 might be the D (6 bases). The length of the CDR3 is 12 residues. The V end lost 1 base, the J end lost 13 bases, and 12 bases lay between the germline ends. The CDR3 loop reads CASSLVPSEEYF. CDR3 coding DNA: TGTGCCAGCAGTTTAGTCCCTAGCGAAGAGTATTTT.

This clonotype was recorded at least ten times. The rearrangement joins TRBV12-3 or TRBV12-4 to TRBJ2-7; 10 positions match TRBD2. This CDR3 spans 14 amino acids. The V gene end was trimmed by 7 bases and the J gene end by 4 bases; junction bases not matched to a gene: 7. CDR3 sequence reads: CASTKLAGHYEQYF. The CDR3 DNA follows: TGTGCCAGCACCAAACTAGCGGGACATTACGAGCAGTACTTC.

The V call is TRBV20-1, the J call TRBJ1-1; D unresolved. CDR3 length equals 12 residues. Trimming took off 7 bases at V and 1 base at J, with 10 bases between the two ends. Germline-derived CDR1 and CDR2 are DFQATT and SNEGSKA (reference sequence). DNA of the CDR3: TGCAGTGTGGCCGTATGGAACACTGAAGCTTTCTTT. Translating gives CSVAVWNTEAFF.

This chain joins TRBV9 and TRBJ2-1; perhaps TRBD2 as D (6 bases). Trimming pared 0 bases from V and 0 bases from J, leaving 10 bases between. Looked up from germline, CDR1 is SGDLS and CDR2 is YYNGEE. This CDR3 comprises 16 residues. The CDR3 loop reads CASSVDGGSSYNEQFF. The CDR3 nucleotides are TGTGCCAGCAGCGTAGATGGGGGGAGCTCCTACAATGAGCAGTTCTTC.

This rearrangement joins TRBV6-2 or TRBV6-3 to TRBJ2-1; TRBD2 matches 7 bases. The germline gives CDR1 MNHEY, CDR2 SVGEGT. The CDR3 length is 16 residues. Unmatched junction bases numbered 11, after V lost 5 bases and J lost 4 bases. This CDR3 reads CASSPLGGGPYNEQFF. In DNA, the CDR3 is TGTGCCAGCAGTCCCCTGGGGGGAGGGCCGTACAATGAGCAGTTCTTC.

This clonotype showed up just a few times. The chain links TRBV29-1 to TRBJ2-1; no clear D. This CDR3 has 12 residues. Per the germline V gene, CDR1 is SQVTM and CDR2 is ANQGSEA. V was pared by 2 bases and J by 3 bases, with 5 bases between. The DNA for the CDR3 is TGCAGCGTTGAACTACTCTACAATGAGCAGTTCTTC. Residues: CSVELLYNEQFF.

A few counts support this clonotype. The chain links TRBV20-1 to TRBJ1-1; D gene uncertain. V was trimmed by 3 bases and J by 1 base, leaving 9 bases between them. Per the germline V gene, CDR1 is DFQATT and CDR2 is SNEGSKA (reference sequence). The CDR3 totals 13 residues. The DNA of the CDR3 is TGCAGTGCTAGTAATCACGAGAACACTGAAGCTTTCTTT. This codes for CSASNHENTEAFF.

This sequence joins TRBV12-3 or TRBV12-4 and TRBJ1-5, with D uncertain. V lost 2 bases and J lost 0, with 8 bases in between. The CDR3 runs 15 residues. The CDR3 loop is CASSLLADSNQPQHF. Here the CDR3 DNA reads TGTGCCAGCAGTTTATTGGCAGATAGCAATCAGCCCCAGCATTTT.

This clonotype has only a few counts. V and J are TRBV2 and TRBJ2-7, with D perhaps TRBD1 (5 bases). V lost 7 bases to trimming and J lost 3 bases, with 22 bases between them. Germline assignment: CDR1 SNHLY and CDR2 FYNNEI. The CDR3 is 16 amino acids. The CDR3 DNA follows: TGTGCCAGCACCGCACCGGACCTCACAGGAGACTACGAGCAGTACTTC. Its protein is CASTAPDLTGDYEQYF.

This clonotype was detected only a few times. This rearrangement joins TRBV5-1 to TRBJ2-7, with TRBD2 matching over 10 bases. V gave up 5 bases and J gave up 7 bases; unmatched junction bases: 9. The germline gives CDR1 SGHRS, CDR2 YFSETQ. The CDR3 has 14 residues. The CDR3: CASSQREGHVEQYF. The CDR3 DNA reads TGCGCCAGCAGTCAGCGGGAGGGCCATGTGGAGCAGTACTTC.